The 10 T cell receptor beta chains given below trace back to one sample, sequenced in a study of blood T cell repertoires in COVID-19. Measured with immunoSEQ multiplex PCR; TCRdb has only the in-frame clones, and not every one. The data contain approximately 210,000 clones, 84% of them singletons. The sample consisted of peripheral blood. The receptors here all came from a human donor in a cohort sampled during active COVID-19.

J is TRBJ2-2 and V is TRBV12-3 or TRBV12-4; no definite D call. Deletions cut 6 bases from V and 3 bases from J, with 8 bases between. The CDR3 loop spans 13 amino acids. The CDR3 here is CASSNRDTGELFF. Here the CDR3 DNA reads TGTGCCAGCAGCAACCGGGACACCGGGGAGCTGTTTTTT.

V is TRBV5-8 and J is TRBJ2-7; D may be TRBD2 (5 bases). Between the trimmed V and J ends, which lost 4 bases and 4 bases, there was a span of 12 bases. This CDR3 region has 13 residues. Germline V CDR1 and CDR2: SGHTS, YDEGEE. The chain's CDR3 is CASSPGILYEQYV. The CDR3 coding sequence is TGTGCCAGCAGCCCCGGGATTTTATACGAGCAGTACGTC.

This clone was detected only once. The rearrangement uses TRBV12-5 and TRBJ1-4; tentatively, D is TRBD1 (6 bases). The length of the CDR3 is 21 residues. Trimming shortened V by 6 bases and J by 5 bases, and 34 bases separated the two germline ends. Germline V gives CDR1 LGHNT, CDR2 FRNRAP. Here the CDR3 reads CASGSHRERTRGGGVNEKLFF. The CDR3 coding sequence is TGTGCTAGTGGCTCCCACAGGGAAAGAACTCGGGGGGGTGGCGTGAATGAAAAACTGTTTTTT.

A single count supports this clone. The CDR3, as DNA: TGTGCCAGCAGTGAAGGCAGATTACAGGGCGCAGAGACCCAGTACTTC. As protein: CASSEGRLQGAETQYF. The V and J genes are TRBV6-1 and TRBJ2-5; D possibly corresponds to TRBD1 (6 bases). V lost 1 base and J lost 4, with 16 bases in between. The CDR3 runs 16 residues. The germline CDR1 and CDR2 sequences are MNHNS and SASEGT.

The CDR3 region has the DNA TGTGCCAGCAGTTTATTGGCAGTTTATGGCTACACCTTC. It specifies CASSLLAVYGYTF. The chain has TRBV28 and TRBJ1-2; D is ambiguous. The CDR3 extends over 13 amino acids. The V gene's germline CDR1 is MDHEN and CDR2 SYDVKM. Between the trimmed V and J ends, which lost 1 base and 5 bases, there was a span of 8 bases.

The V gene is TRBV6-4, the J gene TRBJ1-5, with D possibly being TRBD1 (5 bases). Trimming removed 6 bases from V and 9 bases from J, with 21 bases in between. This CDR3 comprises 15 residues. Germline-derived CDR1 and CDR2 are MRHNA and SNTAGT. The CDR3 is CASRPQGGVDGPQHF. The CDR3 DNA reads TGTGCCAGCAGACCTCAGGGCGGCGTGGATGGGCCCCAGCATTTT.

A single count supports this clone. The rearrangement links TRBV7-9 to TRBJ1-5; 8 bases fit TRBD1. The germline V gene has CDR1 SEHNR and CDR2 FQNEAQ (reference sequence). J gave up 0 bases and V 0 bases, and 4 bases lay outside the gene matches. This CDR3 spans 17 amino acids. In DNA form, the CDR3 reads TGTGCCAGCAGCTTAGCGGGACAGGTATATAGCAATCAGCCCCAGCATTTT. Its protein is CASSLAGQVYSNQPQHF.

The chain combines TRBV5-1 with TRBJ2-7; 14 nucleotides match TRBD2. Trimming at V came to 0 bases and at J to 6 bases, leaving 2 bases not matched to a gene. Germline lookup yields CDR1 SGHRS and CDR2 YFSETQ. This CDR3 spans 15 amino acids. The CDR3 nucleotides are TGCGCCAGCAGCTTGGGGACTAGCGGGGGGTTCGAGCAGTACGTC. Protein: CASSLGTSGGFEQYV.

The chain carries TRBV18 and TRBJ1-1; perhaps TRBD1 as D (5 bases). Germline V CDR1 and CDR2: KGHSH, LQKENI. CDR3 length: 14 residues. V was pared by 3 bases and J by 4 bases, with 12 bases between. The CDR3 bases are TGTGCCAGCTCACCCGGGCCCCAGGGCACTGAAGCTTTCTTT. This codes for CASSPGPQGTEAFF.

This clone came up once. V usage is TRBV29-1 and J usage is TRBJ1-2; D might be TRBD1 (5 bases). Germline assignment: CDR1 SQVTM and CDR2 ANQGSEA. V dropped 3 bases and J dropped 0 bases, with 11 bases sitting between them. This CDR3 region has 14 residues. The chain's CDR3 is CSVDQGLANYGYTF. In DNA form, the CDR3 reads TGCAGCGTTGACCAGGGCTTAGCTAACTATGGCTACACCTTC.